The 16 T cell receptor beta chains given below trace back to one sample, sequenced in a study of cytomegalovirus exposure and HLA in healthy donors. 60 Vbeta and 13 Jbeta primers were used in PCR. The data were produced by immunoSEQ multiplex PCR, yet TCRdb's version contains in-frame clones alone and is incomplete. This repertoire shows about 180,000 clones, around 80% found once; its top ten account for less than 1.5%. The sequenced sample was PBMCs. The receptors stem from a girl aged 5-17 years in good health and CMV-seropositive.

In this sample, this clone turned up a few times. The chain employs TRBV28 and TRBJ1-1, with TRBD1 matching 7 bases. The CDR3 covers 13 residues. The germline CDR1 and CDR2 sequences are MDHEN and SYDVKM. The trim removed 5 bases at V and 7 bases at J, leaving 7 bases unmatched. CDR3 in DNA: TGTGCCAGCAGTCCCTCGGGACAGATTGAAGCTTTCTTT. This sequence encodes CASSPSGQIEAFF.

In nucleotides, the CDR3 is TGTGCCAGCAGCTTGTTCGGGCAAGAGACCCAGTACTTC. Its translation: CASSLFGQETQYF. The chain joins TRBV5-4 to TRBJ2-5; D gene ambiguous. The CDR3 has 13 amino acids. The germline CDR1 and CDR2 sequences are SGHNT and YYREEE (reference sequence). V was cut by 1 base and J by 2 bases, with 6 bases left in between.

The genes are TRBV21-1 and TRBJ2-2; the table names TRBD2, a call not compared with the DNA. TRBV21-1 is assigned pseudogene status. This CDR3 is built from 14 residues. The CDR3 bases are TGTGCCAGTATAAGCGGGAAGAACACCGGGGAGCTGTTTTTT. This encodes CASISGKNTGELFF.

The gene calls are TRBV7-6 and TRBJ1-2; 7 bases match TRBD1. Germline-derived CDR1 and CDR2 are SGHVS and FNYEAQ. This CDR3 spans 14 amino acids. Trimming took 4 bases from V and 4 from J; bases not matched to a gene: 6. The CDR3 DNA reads TGTGCCAGCAGCTCCGATGACAGGGCCTATGGCTACACCTTC. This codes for CASSSDDRAYGYTF.

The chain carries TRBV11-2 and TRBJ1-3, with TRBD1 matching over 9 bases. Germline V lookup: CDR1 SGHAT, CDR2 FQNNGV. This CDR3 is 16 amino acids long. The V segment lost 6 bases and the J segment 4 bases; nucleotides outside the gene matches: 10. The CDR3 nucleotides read TGTGCCAGCAGTCGGGCCGGGACAGGGAGCGGAAACACCATATATTTT. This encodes CASSRAGTGSGNTIYF.

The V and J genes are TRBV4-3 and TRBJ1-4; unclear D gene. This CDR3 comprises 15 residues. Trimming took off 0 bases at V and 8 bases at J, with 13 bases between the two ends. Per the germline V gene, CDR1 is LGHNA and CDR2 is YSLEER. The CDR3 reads CASSQDGREVEKLFF. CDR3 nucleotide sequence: TGCGCCAGCAGCCAAGATGGCCGGGAAGTCGAAAAACTGTTTTTT.

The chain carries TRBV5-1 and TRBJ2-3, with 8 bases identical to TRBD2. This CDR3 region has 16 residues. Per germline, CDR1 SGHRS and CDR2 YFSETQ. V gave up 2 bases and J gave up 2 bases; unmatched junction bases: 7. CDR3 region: CASSFLFSGITDTQYF. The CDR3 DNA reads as TGCGCCAGCAGCTTCCTTTTTAGCGGGATCACAGATACGCAGTATTTT.

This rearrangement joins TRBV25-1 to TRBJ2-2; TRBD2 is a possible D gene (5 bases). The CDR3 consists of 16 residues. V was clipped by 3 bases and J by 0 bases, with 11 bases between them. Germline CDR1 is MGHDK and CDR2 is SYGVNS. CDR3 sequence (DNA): TGTGCCAGCAGTGATCCGGGATCTACGAACACCGGGGAGCTGTTTTTT. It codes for CASSDPGSTNTGELFF.

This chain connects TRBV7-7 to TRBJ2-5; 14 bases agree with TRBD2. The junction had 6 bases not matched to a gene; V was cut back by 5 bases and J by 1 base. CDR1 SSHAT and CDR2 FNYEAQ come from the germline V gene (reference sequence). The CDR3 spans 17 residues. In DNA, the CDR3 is TGTGCCAGCAGCAAATACGGGACTAGCGGGGGCCAAGAGACCCAGTACTTC. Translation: CASSKYGTSGGQETQYF. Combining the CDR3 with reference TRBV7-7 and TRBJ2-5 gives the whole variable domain GAGVSQSPRYKVTKRGQDVTLRCDPISSHATLYWYQQALGQGPEFLTYFNYEAQPDKSGLPSDRFSAERPEGSISTLTIQRTEQRDSAMYRCASSKYGTSGGQETQYFGPGTRLLVL.

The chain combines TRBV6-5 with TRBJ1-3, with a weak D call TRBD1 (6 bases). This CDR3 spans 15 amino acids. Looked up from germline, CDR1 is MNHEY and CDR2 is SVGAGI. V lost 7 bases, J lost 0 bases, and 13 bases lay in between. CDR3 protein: CASNPTGNSGNTIYF. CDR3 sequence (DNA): TGTGCCAGCAACCCGACAGGAAACTCTGGAAACACCATATATTTT.

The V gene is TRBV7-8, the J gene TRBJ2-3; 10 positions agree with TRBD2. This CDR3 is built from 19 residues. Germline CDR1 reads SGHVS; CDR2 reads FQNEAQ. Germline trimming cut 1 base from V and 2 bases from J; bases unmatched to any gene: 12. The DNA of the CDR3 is TGTGCCAGCAGCTTAGAAGCTAGCGGGAGATGGGGTAACACAGATACGCAGTATTTT. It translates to CASSLEASGRWGNTDTQYF.

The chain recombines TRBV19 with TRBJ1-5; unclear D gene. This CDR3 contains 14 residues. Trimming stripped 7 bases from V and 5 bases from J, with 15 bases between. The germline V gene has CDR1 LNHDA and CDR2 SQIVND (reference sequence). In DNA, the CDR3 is TGTGCCAGTATGCCAGACGGGTGGGATCAGCCCCAGCATTTT. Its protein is CASMPDGWDQPQHF.

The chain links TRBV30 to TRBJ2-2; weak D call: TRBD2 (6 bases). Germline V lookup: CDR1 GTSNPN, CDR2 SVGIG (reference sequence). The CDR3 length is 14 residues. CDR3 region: CARAGSSGTGELFF. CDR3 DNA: TGTGCTAGAGCGGGTTCCTCGGGAACCGGGGAGCTGTTTTTT.

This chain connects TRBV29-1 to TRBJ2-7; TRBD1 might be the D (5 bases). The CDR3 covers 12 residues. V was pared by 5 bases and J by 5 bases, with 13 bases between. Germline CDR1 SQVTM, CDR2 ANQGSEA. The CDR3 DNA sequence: TGCAGCGTTTCTACTCAGGGCCACGAGCAGTACTTC. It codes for CSVSTQGHEQYF.

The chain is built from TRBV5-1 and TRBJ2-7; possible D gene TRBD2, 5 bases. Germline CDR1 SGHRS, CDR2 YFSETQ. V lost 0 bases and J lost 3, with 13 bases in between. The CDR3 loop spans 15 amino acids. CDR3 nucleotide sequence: TGCGCCAGCAGCTTGGTAATCGGGGTCTACTACGAGCAGTACTTC. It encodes CASSLVIGVYYEQYF.

The CDR3 bases are TGCGCCACTGCTAGCGGGAGGGTGTCTTACAATGAGCAGTTCTTC. It codes for CATASGRVSYNEQFF. This rearrangement joins TRBV10-2 to TRBJ2-1, with 12 positions matching TRBD2. Trimming took 10 bases from V and 4 from J; bases not matched to a gene: 8. This CDR3 comprises 15 residues. Germline V lookup: CDR1 WSHSY, CDR2 SAAADI.